This entry lists 27 T cell receptor beta chains sequenced from one sample in a study of T and B cells in COVID-19 patients. BIOMED2 TRB-A/B primer pools were used in multiplex TRB PCR. TCRdb reprocessed the multiplex PCR reads via MiXCR and lists one record per CDR3 protein. Among some 10,000 distinct CDR3 sequences listed, approximately 35% were seen once. Blood genomic DNA input for TRB amplification was 250-500 ng. The specimen sequenced was blood. The receptors were gathered from a human donor with active COVID-19.

The J gene is TRBJ1-4, the V gene TRBV5-1; tentatively, D is TRBD1 (6 bases). Per germline, CDR1 SGHRS and CDR2 YFSETQ. The CDR3 is 14 amino acids. Trimming took 4 bases from V and 0 from J, leaving 7 bases between them. CDR3 sequence (DNA): TGCGCCAGCAGCCCAGGGGCAACTAATGAAAAACTGTTTTTT. This sequence encodes CASSPGATNEKLFF.

The chain couples TRBV6-5 to TRBJ2-5, with 11 bases identical to TRBD2. Trimming cost V 6 bases and J 5 bases; bases outside gene matches: 17. The CDR3 runs to 18 residues. The germline gives CDR1 MNHEY, CDR2 SVGAGI. The CDR3 DNA reads TGTGCCAGCAGCCATTTCACTGGTAGCGGGGGGGCGGGGGAGACCCAGTACTTC. Translation: CASSHFTGSGGAGETQYF.

This clonotype qualifies as medium-sized. The chain uses TRBV6-5 and TRBJ2-1; TRBD2 agrees at 12 bases. Per the germline V gene, CDR1 is MNHEY and CDR2 is SVGAGI. V was pared by 6 bases and J by 6 bases, with 6 bases of the junction left unmatched. The CDR3 extends over 15 amino acids. The CDR3 nucleotides read TGTGCCAGCAGCCGGACTAGCGGGACCCTCAATGAGCAGTTCTTC. Translating it yields CASSRTSGTLNEQFF.

This clonotype showed up just a few times. The gene calls are TRBV4-3 and TRBJ1-2; the match to TRBD1 covers 7 bases. The V segment lost 3 bases and the J segment 2 bases; nucleotides outside the gene matches: 9. The CDR3 has 16 residues. The germline gives CDR1 LGHNA, CDR2 YSLEER. CDR3 protein: CASSQETQGLNYGYTF. CDR3 nucleotide sequence: TGCGCCAGCAGCCAGGAAACACAGGGGTTGAACTATGGCTACACCTTC.

This chain joins TRBV30 and TRBJ2-2, with D unresolved. The V end lost 1 base, the J end lost 5 bases, and 11 bases lay between the germline ends. The germline gives CDR1 GTSNPN, CDR2 SVGIG (reference sequence). This CDR3 spans 14 amino acids. DNA of the CDR3: TGTGCCTGGAGTGGTGACCCCGGAACCGGGGAGCTGTTTTTT. It is translated as CAWSGDPGTGELFF.

By proportion, this clonotype is medium-sized (0.01 to 0.1%). The V gene is TRBV19, the J gene TRBJ1-5; D ambiguous. This CDR3 region has 15 residues. The germline CDR1 and CDR2 sequences are LNHDA and SQIVND (reference sequence). The germline V and J ends were trimmed by 0 bases and 6 bases, with 12 bases remaining between them. CDR3 in DNA: TGTGCCAGTAGTATAGATCTAAGGGCAGGTCAGCCCCAGCATTTT. This encodes CASSIDLRAGQPQHF.

V usage is TRBV5-4 and J usage is TRBJ2-5; 7 positions match TRBD1. The germline V gene has CDR1 SGHNT and CDR2 YYREEE (reference sequence). Trimming removed 3 bases from V and 2 bases from J; junction bases left unmatched: 7. The CDR3 has 15 amino acids. CDR3 protein: CASSSKGAAQETQYF. The CDR3 nucleotides are TGTGCCAGCAGCTCAAAGGGGGCCGCTCAAGAGACCCAGTACTTC.

This clonotype was found a few times. The CDR3 is CASIRKGPGLAGEYEQYF. In DNA, the CDR3 is TGTGCCAGCATCCGAAAAGGACCGGGACTAGCGGGGGAATACGAGCAGTACTTC. The J gene is TRBJ2-7, the V gene TRBV27; 14 nucleotides align to TRBD2. The V segment lost 7 bases and the J segment 4 bases; nucleotides outside the gene matches: 15. CDR1 is MNHEY and CDR2 is SMNVEV in the germline V gene (reference sequence). This CDR3 contains 18 residues.

This CDR3 reads CATGITGGVGSPLHF. CDR3 coding DNA: TGTGCCACTGGGATTACAGGGGGCGTGGGATCACCCCTCCACTTT. The J gene is TRBJ1-6, the V gene TRBV6-1; 9 positions match TRBD1. Per the germline V gene, CDR1 is MNHNS and CDR2 is SASEGT. This CDR3 contains 15 residues. Unmatched junction bases numbered 14, after V lost 10 bases and J lost 10 bases.

In its sample, this clonotype is medium-sized. The chain is built from TRBV24-1 and TRBJ2-6; a weak D match, TRBD1 (6 bases). The CDR3 sequence is 18 residues long. V lost 3 bases, J lost 0 bases, and 14 bases lay in between. Germline values: CDR1 KGHDR, CDR2 SFDVKD. The CDR3 sequence: CATSDRQAGDSGANVLTF. CDR3 bases: TGTGCCACCAGTGATAGACAGGCGGGTGACTCTGGGGCCAACGTCCTGACTTTC.

The chain is built from TRBV6-1 and TRBJ2-7, with 7 bases aligning to TRBD2. CDR3 length: 15 residues. V lost 3 bases and J lost 3; bases outside the gene matches: 8. The germline V gene has CDR1 MNHNS and CDR2 SASEGT. The CDR3 loop reads CASSDRAGENYEQYF. The CDR3 coding sequence is TGTGCCAGCAGTGATAGGGCGGGGGAGAACTACGAGCAGTACTTC.

Sample share makes this clonotype medium-sized. The chain has TRBV30 and TRBJ2-5; D is uncertain. There are 11 residues in the CDR3. From germline, CDR1 is GTSNPN and CDR2 SVGIG (reference sequence). Trimming left V 1 base short and J 5 bases short, with 5 bases between. Here the CDR3 reads CAWSAKETQYF. The CDR3 DNA reads TGTGCCTGGAGTGCTAAGGAGACCCAGTACTTC.

The gene calls are TRBV12-3 or TRBV12-4 and TRBJ1-4; 7 bases match TRBD1. J was trimmed by 4 bases and V by 6 bases; bases with no gene match: 5. This CDR3 has 14 residues. CDR3 sequence: CASRGGAVNEKLFF. The CDR3, as DNA: TGTGCCAGCAGAGGGGGCGCTGTTAATGAAAAACTGTTTTTT.

This clonotype was counted between two and nine times. The genes are TRBV11-1 and TRBJ1-1; perhaps TRBD1 as D (5 bases). V lost 5 bases and J lost 11, with 24 bases in between. The germline V gene encodes CDR1 SGHAT and CDR2 FQDESV (reference sequence). The CDR3 totals 15 residues. CDR3 loop: CASSRDSMTGVRAFF. CDR3 coding DNA: TGTGCCAGCAGCCGCGACAGCATGACTGGGGTTCGGGCTTTCTTT.

V is TRBV4-3 and J is TRBJ1-2; D remains ambiguous. The V and J ends lost 6 bases and 2 bases respectively, with 16 bases between them. The CDR3 sequence is 15 residues long. Germline CDR1 is LGHNA and CDR2 is YSLEER. The CDR3 protein is CASSQFMRSNYGYTF. CDR3 sequence (DNA): TGCGCCAGCAGTCAGTTCATGCGGTCCAACTATGGCTACACCTTC.

This clonotype counts as medium-sized. The genes are TRBV19 and TRBJ2-2, with 10 bases identical to TRBD2. V shed 11 bases, J shed 6 bases, and the junction held 9 bases outside the gene matches. Germline V lookup: CDR1 LNHDA, CDR2 SQIVND (reference sequence). The length of the CDR3 is 14 residues. The chain's CDR3 is CASAGTSVPGELFF. The CDR3 DNA reads TGTGCCTCCGCTGGGACTAGCGTTCCCGGGGAGCTGTTTTTT.

The V and J genes are TRBV20-1 and TRBJ2-1, with 10 bases aligning to TRBD2. This CDR3 spans 16 amino acids. V shed 3 bases and J 4 bases; nucleotides not matched to a gene: 9. Germline assignment: CDR1 DFQATT and CDR2 SNEGSKA (reference sequence). The CDR3: CSASIRAGGPYNEQFF. CDR3 nucleotides: TGCAGTGCTAGCATTCGAGCGGGGGGGCCGTACAATGAGCAGTTCTTC.

The V gene is TRBV27, the J gene TRBJ2-3; D unresolved. The CDR3 spans 13 residues. V shed 6 bases and J shed 2 bases, with 9 bases lying between them. Germline lookup yields CDR1 MNHEY and CDR2 SMNVEV (reference sequence). CDR3 coding DNA: TGTGCCAGCAGGCTACTTTCCACAGATACGCAGTATTTT. It encodes CASRLLSTDTQYF.

This clonotype was counted a few times. The CDR3 coding sequence is TGTGCCAGCAGAGGACTAGCGGGGGGGCGGGAGACCCAGTACTTC. Its translation: CASRGLAGGRETQYF. This chain uses TRBV6-6 with TRBJ2-5, with TRBD2 identical over 15 bases. Germline assignment: CDR1 MNHNY and CDR2 SVGAGI (reference sequence). Losses at the gene ends were 6 bases for V and 5 bases for J; bases not matched to a gene: 4. There are 15 residues in the CDR3.

This clonotype is labeled as medium-sized (0.01 to 0.1%). V gene TRBV24-1 combines with J gene TRBJ2-1; 8 bases line up with TRBD1. The CDR3 is 13 residues long. Germline V gene data show CDR1 as KGHDR and CDR2 as SFDVKD. V trimming: 10 bases; J trimming: 8 bases; junction bases outside the gene matches: 9. CDR3 region: CATLDRAGHEQFF. DNA of the CDR3: TGTGCCACTTTGGACAGGGCCGGGCATGAGCAGTTCTTC.

This chain connects TRBV12-3 or TRBV12-4 to TRBJ2-3; D may be TRBD2 (6 bases). The CDR3 totals 14 residues. V was cut by 7 bases and J by 1 base, with 12 bases left in between. The CDR3 sequence is CASNGGLGTDTQYF. CDR3 in DNA: TGTGCCAGCAATGGGGGGTTGGGCACAGATACGCAGTATTTT.

Judged by abundance, this clonotype is medium-sized. The CDR3 nucleotides are TGTGCCAGCGGGACGTCCACCTACGAGCAGTACTTC. Its protein is CASGTSTYEQYF. V gene TRBV27 combines with J gene TRBJ2-7; D possibly matches TRBD1 or TRBD2 (5 bases each). Deletions cut 8 bases from V and 2 bases from J, with 10 bases between. The CDR3 is 12 residues long. The germline CDR1 and CDR2 sequences are MNHEY and SMNVEV (reference sequence).

V and J are TRBV12-3 or TRBV12-4 and TRBJ1-1; D call uncertain. The CDR3 has 14 residues. V lost 7 bases and J lost 6, with 18 bases in between. The CDR3 nucleotides are TGTGCCAGCATTCCTAACACCGGAACTGCTGAAGCTTTCTTT. This codes for CASIPNTGTAEAFF.

The chain is built from TRBV6-1 and TRBJ1-1, with a possible D match to TRBD1 (6 bases). The CDR3 covers 12 residues. Germline-derived CDR1 and CDR2 are MNHNS and SASEGT. With 7 bases removed from V and 7 bases from J, the gap between germline ends came to 13 bases. The CDR3 nucleotides are TGTGCCAGCATGTGGTCAGGGGTTGAAGCTTTCTTT. Its protein product is CASMWSGVEAFF.

This clonotype is categorized as medium-sized (0.01 to 0.1%). V gene TRBV18 combines with J gene TRBJ2-2, with unresolved D. The CDR3 spans 12 residues. V lost 5 bases, J lost 7 bases, and 8 bases lay in between. Germline lookup yields CDR1 KGHSH and CDR2 LQKENI. The chain's CDR3 is CASSSVDGELFF. DNA of the CDR3: TGTGCCAGCTCATCCGTCGACGGGGAGCTGTTTTTT.

This clonotype turned up a few times. Sequence at one end of the junction differs from germline and may be a read error. The chain couples TRBV12-3 or TRBV12-4 to TRBJ1-2, with D tentatively TRBD1 (5 bases). CDR3 length: 8 residues. The CDR3 DNA sequence: TGTGCCAGCAGTTGGGACTCCTTC. Its protein product is CASSWDSF.

In its sample, this clonotype ranks as medium-sized. This chain uses TRBV30 with TRBJ2-1, with TRBD2 matching over 13 bases. The germline V gene encodes CDR1 GTSNPN and CDR2 SVGIG (reference sequence). The length of the CDR3 is 14 residues. Germline trimming cut 1 base from V and 6 bases from J; bases unmatched to any gene: 0. The CDR3 nucleotides read TGTGCCTGGAGTGGGACTAGCGGGGGCAATGAGCAGTTCTTC. Translated: CAWSGTSGGNEQFF.